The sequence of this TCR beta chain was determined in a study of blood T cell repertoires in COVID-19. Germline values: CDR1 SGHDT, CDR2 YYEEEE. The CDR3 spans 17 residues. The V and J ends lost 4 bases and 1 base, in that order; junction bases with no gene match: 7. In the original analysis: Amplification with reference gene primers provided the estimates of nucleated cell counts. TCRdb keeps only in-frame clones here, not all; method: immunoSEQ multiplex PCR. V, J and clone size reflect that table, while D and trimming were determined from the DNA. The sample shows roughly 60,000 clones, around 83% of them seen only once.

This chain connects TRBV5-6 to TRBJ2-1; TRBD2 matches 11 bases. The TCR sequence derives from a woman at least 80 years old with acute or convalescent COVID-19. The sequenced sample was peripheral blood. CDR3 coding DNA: TGTGCCAGCAGCGATCTTAGCGGGAGGGCGTCCTACAATGAGCAGTTCTTC. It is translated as CASSDLSGRASYNEQFF.